Here is one TCR beta chain with its context. This clonotype was found once. This clone's antigen is unknown. Per-base quality was not reported, and no clone a single base away is much larger than it. Weak support is all one read offers. This specimen's treatment or condition label, interpreted: in vitro stimulation with specific CMV peptide epitopes to enrich CMV-specific T cells. The data derive from a study of T cell repertoires in cytomegalovirus infection (dated by TCRdb to between 2018 and 2020). For the study in its entirety: The peptide stimulations were aimed at well-studied HLA-B-restricted epitopes as well as recently identified HLA-C-restricted CMV epitopes, whose presentation resists viral immunomodulation. Donor HLA type was relevant to the analysis, as public TCR beta signatures indicated carriage of CMV infection together with the matching HLA type. The research as a whole found: Cumulative frequency of public TCR beta family members discriminated carriers of CMV infection plus the relevant HLA type in this cohort and an independent roughly 330-donor cohort. The ex vivo response was dominated by HLA-C-restricted CMV-specific TCR beta clonotypes, and the single most frequent clonotype in two of eight donors was supplied by these HLA-C-restricted clonotypes.

CDR1 and CDR2, looked up from the germline V gene, are LGHNA and YNFKEQ. Spanning cysteine to phenylalanine, the CDR3 consists of 15 amino acids. Only the CDR3 DNA stays, 45 bases, in frame from base 1. The junction carries 11 bases between V and J, which are trimmed by 0 bases and 2 bases respectively. Reads for this sample came from an Illumina HiSeq 1500. TCRdb trimmed the raw reads at Q25, called clones with MiXCR and kept productive beta chains. Every distinct CDR3 protein forms one entry, paired with its most common genes and DNA. The sample table contains a few hundred thousand distinct CDR3 sequences; only one count was recorded for about 42% of them. 43% of the sample is in the top ten clones.

The TCR originated in a human donor in good health (CMV status not recorded). Some clones in this sample may be carry-over from other donors' samples. The sequence joins TRBV4-2 to TRBJ2-7; no D gene is confidently identified. This sample comprised cultured PBMCs, obtained from culture after CMV antigen stimulation. The bases are TGTGCCAGCAGCCAAGAATGGGCAGCCACCTACGAGCAGTACTTC. This translates into CASSQEWAATYEQYF.